This T cell receptor (beta chain) was found in a study of blood T cell repertoires in COVID-19. Turning to the study itself: The origin of the acute and convalescent COVID-19 samples was the United States, Italy and Spain. PBMCs, B-cell-depleted T cells, or T cells were the source of the cDNA or gDNA that made up the material.

V was pared by 4 bases and J by 3 bases, with 7 bases of the junction left unmatched. Germline loops: CDR1 MGHDK, CDR2 SYGVNS. This CDR3 has 15 residues. Authors' methods: Reference gene primer amplification gave nucleated cell count estimates. Generated by immunoSEQ multiplex PCR, the TCRdb table keeps only in-frame clones and is missing some. V, J and clone size were drawn from that table, and D and trimming were deduced from the DNA. Of tens of thousands of clones listed, roughly four fifths are singletons. This receptor was taken from a human donor in a cohort sampled during active COVID-19. The V call is TRBV25-1, the J call TRBJ2-5; 8 nucleotides align to TRBD1. Source material: peripheral blood. The CDR3 protein is CASSGELTGEETQYF. CDR3 in DNA: TGTGCCAGCAGTGGAGAATTGACAGGGGAAGAGACCCAGTACTTC.